This T cell receptor beta chain was sequenced during a study of T cells after yellow fever vaccination (dated by TCRdb to about 2019). With respect to the entire study: The SMART-Seq v4 Ultra Low Input RNA kit was used to prepare libraries from fractions with low cell numbers. To track T-cell clones before and after primary and booster YFV17D yellow fever vaccination, bulk TCR alpha and beta repertoires were sequenced longitudinally. Blood samples were taken at several timepoints before and after primary and secondary immunization, and bulk PBMC replicates and cell subsets were isolated. Two healthy male donors made up the cohort, one aged 18 to 30 years and the other aged 30 to 40 years.

V is cut by 0 bases and J by 9 bases, and the space between the germline ends is 14 bases. The CDR3 starts with the cysteine, ends with the phenylalanine, and has 13 residues. Only the CDR3 DNA stays, 39 bases, in frame from base 1. CDR1 and CDR2 were assigned from the germline V gene (reference sequence) as DFQATT and SNEGSKA. The treatment or condition label on this specimen signifies: live attenuated yellow fever vaccine strain. At each blood-draw timepoint, two biological replicates of bulk PBMCs were obtained. PBMCs were isolated from peripheral blood using a standard Ficoll-Paque protocol. TriZol was used to extract RNA from bulk PBMCs, from CD4 and CD8 fractions, and from dextramer-positive and dextramer-negative fractions. Results and caveats for the whole study, not just this receptor: Only a couple of donors were included in the study, so the extent to which the findings can be generalized is limited. Compared with the primary T-cell response, the secondary T-cell response was faster but weaker, reaching its peak on day 5 rather than on day 15. Most clones expanded after primary vaccination were re-detected after the booster (96% of CD4 and approximately 88% of CD8), suggesting broad memory maintenance. FACS-sorted repertoires could contain abundant contaminating clonotypes from the bulk population, so computational filtering was required. A small share of clonotypes was detected in both CD4 and CD8 compartments, with the overlap likely arising from convergent recombination.

Details on this clonotype: What this receptor recognizes is not known. Per-base quality was not reported, and no clone a single base away is much larger than it.

TCR cDNA was made using 5'RACE template switching, a step that added a universal primer site and unique molecular identifiers. Priming of cDNA synthesis was performed from both the TCR alpha and TCR beta constant segments. Library amplification involved two PCR steps, and the second step added sample barcodes and sequencing adapters. Libraries were sequenced on Illumina HiSeq 2500 (2x100 bp) or NovaSeq (2x150 bp). In the authors' own workflow: Reads were demultiplexed and collapsed into UMI consensus sequences with MIGEC, and V(D)J alignment was performed with MiXCR. Clonotypes responding to the vaccine were identified with edgeR on replicate PBMC samples, with the criteria of FDR below 0.01 and a log2 fold change above 5 up to day 15. Bulk clonotypes were assigned CD4 or CD8 identity according to which sequenced CD4 or CD8 repertoire held them at higher abundance. Starting from the raw public reads, TCRdb applied fastp trimming at Q25, assembled clones with MiXCR and retained in-frame beta chains. All rows with the same CDR3 protein become a single entry with the most common DNA and genes. None of the V and J calls come from the authors' own analysis; TCRdb made them. The sample records fewer than 650,000 distinct CDR3 sequences, just over 20% of which are singletons. Around 16% of the sample is in the top ten clones.

This sequence originates from a man aged 18 to 30 who received the YFV17D yellow fever vaccine. Rearrangement joined TRBV20-1 to TRBJ2-5; 7 matching bases give a weak D call of TRBD1. The source material was PBMCs, sampled about 20 days after the first yellow fever vaccination. In nucleotides, the sequence is TGCAGTGCTAGAGATTTCCCAGGGGGGTCCCAGTACTTC. It translates to CSARDFPGGSQYF.